Below, 21 T cell receptor beta chains from the same sample are listed, as sequenced in a study of vaccination and CD4 T cells after COVID-19. Noted treatment: approximately 9-day PBMC culture with coronavirus spike peptide pools or control peptides (ViraFEST assay). The Oncomine TCR Beta short-read assay was applied to DNA of cultured CD4+ T cells. TCRdb analysed the PCR reads with MiXCR anew, one entry per CDR3 protein. Counted here are thousands of distinct CDR3 sequences, 60% to 70% occurring once; the ten biggest clones make up approximately 21%. These TCRs are of unknown antigen specificity. The sample was CD4+ T cells from blood, cultured in vitro. The source of these receptors is a human donor who had recovered from COVID-19.

In its sample, this clonotype was seen a few times. The chain links TRBV20-1 to TRBJ2-5; D unclear. This CDR3 is built from 12 residues. CDR1 and CDR2 from the germline V gene are DFQATT and SNEGSKA (reference sequence). Trimming removed 4 bases at V and 4 bases at J, with 10 bases between. The CDR3: CSATERGETQYF. CDR3 sequence (DNA): TGCAGTGCTACCGAACGAGGAGAGACCCAGTACTTC.

V and J are TRBV20-1 and TRBJ1-1, with 7 bases fitting TRBD1. Germline V lookup: CDR1 DFQATT, CDR2 SNEGSKA (reference sequence). The CDR3 has 14 amino acids. V gave up 0 bases and J gave up 2 bases; unmatched junction bases: 3. DNA of the CDR3: TGCAGTGCTAGAGACGGGACAGTAAACACTGAAGCTTTCTTT. It is translated as CSARDGTVNTEAFF.

The rearrangement links TRBV2 to TRBJ2-1, with D uncertain. In germline, CDR1 is SNHLY, CDR2 FYNNEI. This CDR3 has 14 residues. V lost 4 bases to trimming and J lost 7 bases, with 14 bases between them. The CDR3 loop is CASSGFGSSNEQFF. The CDR3 DNA is TGTGCCAGCAGTGGGTTTGGCTCCAGTAATGAGCAGTTCTTC.

This clonotype appeared a few times. The chain employs TRBV20-1 and TRBJ2-7; a weak D match, TRBD1 (5 bases). Germline V gene data show CDR1 as DFQATT and CDR2 as SNEGSKA (reference sequence). The CDR3 is 12 amino acids. Trimming removed 1 base at V and 2 bases at J, with 6 bases between. The CDR3 is CSARAGPYEQYF. CDR3 coding DNA: TGCAGTGCTAGAGCAGGGCCCTACGAGCAGTACTTC.

About this clonotype itself: The germline gene is not matched at one end of the junction; a read error may be the cause. The CDR3 nucleotides read TGCAGTGCCAGAGACGGAACTTATGAAAAACTGTTTTTT. This gives the protein CSARDGTYEKLFF. The rearrangement joins TRBV20-1 to TRBJ1-4; D unclear. Germline V gene sequence: CDR1 DFQATT, CDR2 SNEGSKA (reference sequence). The CDR3 is 13 residues long.

The chain employs TRBV6-1 and TRBJ2-2; 7 bases fit TRBD2. Germline V CDR1 and CDR2: MNHNS, SASEGT. CDR3 size: 13 residues. V lost 11 bases and J lost 6; bases outside the gene matches: 9. DNA for the CDR3: TGTGCCCTTACAGCAGGGAGGGCCGGGGAGCTGTTTTTT. As protein: CALTAGRAGELFF.

V and J are TRBV7-2 and TRBJ2-3; a weak D match, TRBD1 (6 bases). V was pared by 1 base and J by 3 bases, with 11 bases between. The CDR3 sequence is 15 residues long. The V gene's germline CDR1 is SGHTA and CDR2 FQGNSA. The CDR3 reads CASSLGYRETDTQYF. The DNA for the CDR3 is TGTGCCAGCAGCTTAGGATACAGGGAAACAGATACGCAGTATTTT. Full variable domain (outside the CDR3, taken from reference TRBV7-2 and TRBJ2-3): GAGVSQSPSNKVTEKGKDVELRCDPISGHTALYWYRQSLGQGLEFLIYFQGNSAPDKSGLPSDRFSAERTGGSVSTLTIQRTQQEDSAVYLCASSLGYRETDTQYFGPGTRLTVL.

The V gene is TRBV2, the J gene TRBJ1-1; 7 nucleotides align to TRBD1. J gave up 9 bases and V 6 bases, and 10 bases lay outside the gene matches. This CDR3 comprises 13 residues. From germline, CDR1 is SNHLY and CDR2 FYNNEI. The CDR3 coding sequence is TGTGCCAGCAGAGACGACGACAGGGCGAAAGCTTTCTTT. Its protein is CASRDDDRAKAFF.

This sequence joins TRBV10-3 and TRBJ2-2; 8 bases agree with TRBD2. Germline V gives CDR1 ENHRY, CDR2 SYGVKD. There are 16 residues in the CDR3. The J segment lost 6 bases and the V segment lost 2 bases, leaving 8 bases of the junction unmatched. The CDR3 nucleotides read TGTGCCATCAGTGAGCAAGGACGGGGGGGCTCCGGGGAGCTGTTTTTT. Translation gives CAISEQGRGGSGELFF.

The rearrangement links TRBV7-9 to TRBJ2-7, with 12 bases fitting TRBD2. Germline CDR1 reads SEHNR; CDR2 reads FQNEAQ (reference sequence). The CDR3 runs 15 residues. Trimming removed 4 bases from V and 5 bases from J; junction bases left unmatched: 6. CDR3 in amino acids: CASSSRLAGDHEQYF. The CDR3 coding sequence is TGTGCCAGCAGCTCCAGACTAGCGGGAGACCACGAGCAGTACTTC.

This clonotype is labeled large. Sequence at one end of the junction differs from germline and may be a read error. The chain has TRBV7-7 and TRBJ2-5, with 10 bases matching TRBD2. CDR1 and CDR2 from the germline V gene are SSHAT and FNYEAQ (reference sequence). This CDR3 has 18 amino acids. CDR3 in amino acids: CASSLGWTLAGEQETQYF. The CDR3, as DNA: TGTGCTAGCAGCTTAGGCTGGACGCTAGCGGGGGAGCAGGAGACCCAGTACTTC.

This clonotype has just a few counts. This chain links TRBV7-9 with TRBJ1-1; D gene ambiguous. Germline loops: CDR1 SEHNR, CDR2 FQNEAQ (reference sequence). With 1 base removed from V and 0 bases from J, the gap between germline ends came to 6 bases. This CDR3 comprises 14 residues. Here the CDR3 reads CASSLEGVNTEAFF. The CDR3 DNA sequence: TGTGCCAGCAGCTTAGAGGGTGTGAACACTGAAGCTTTCTTT.

V gene TRBV4-2 combines with J gene TRBJ2-7; D is perhaps TRBD1 or TRBD2 (5 bases each). Germline V CDR1 and CDR2: LGHNA, YNFKEQ. CDR3 length equals 15 residues. The V gene lost 4 bases and the J gene lost 6 bases, with 19 bases spanning the gap. CDR3 DNA sequence: TGTGCCAGCAGCCCCCCCGGGACCCCTTCTGGCGAGCAGTACTTC. As protein: CASSPPGTPSGEQYF.

This rearrangement joins TRBV7-2 to TRBJ2-7, with D perhaps matching TRBD1 or TRBD2 (5 bases each). Looked up from germline, CDR1 is SGHTA and CDR2 is FQGNSA. The CDR3 extends over 15 amino acids. Between the trimmed V and J ends, which lost 4 bases and 5 bases, there was a span of 18 bases. CDR3 sequence: CASSSGTAILDEQYF. The CDR3 bases are TGTGCCAGCAGCTCCGGGACCGCGATATTGGACGAGCAGTACTTC.

The chain recombines TRBV20-1 with TRBJ2-7; 7 nucleotides agree with TRBD1. With 0 bases clipped from V and 5 bases from J, the junction kept 10 bases outside the gene matches. This CDR3 spans 15 amino acids. In germline, CDR1 is DFQATT, CDR2 SNEGSKA (reference sequence). CDR3 in amino acids: CSARDVQRGTDEQYF. The CDR3 region has the DNA TGCAGTGCTAGAGATGTCCAGAGGGGGACAGACGAGCAGTACTTC.

The rearrangement joins TRBV7-2 to TRBJ2-2; the D gene is possibly TRBD1 (5 bases). CDR1 SGHTA and CDR2 FQGNSA come from the germline V gene. The CDR3 is 17 residues long. The V end was cut by 5 bases, the J end by 5 bases, with 21 bases between. In nucleotides, the CDR3 is TGTGCCAGCAGCCAACTAAAGGGGCGCGGAAGAACCGGGGAGCTGTTTTTT. It codes for CASSQLKGRGRTGELFF.

This clonotype was seen once. A read error may produce the germline difference seen at one junction end. The chain joins TRBV7-2 to TRBJ2-1, with 10 bases matching TRBD2. CDR3 length equals 15 residues. Per germline, CDR1 SGHTA and CDR2 FQGNSA. CDR3 protein: CASSLGTSGVYEQFF. As DNA, the CDR3 is TGTGCCAGCAGTTTAGGAACTAGCGGGGTCTATGAGCAGTTCTTC.

This clonotype showed up just a few times. CDR3 sequence reads: CATSRDTIGRTYEQYF. For the CDR3, the DNA is TGTGCCACCAGCAGAGACACCATTGGAAGGACCTACGAGCAGTACTTC. The chain recombines TRBV15 with TRBJ2-7; D remains unclear. The CDR3 contains 16 residues. Between the trimmed V and J ends, which lost 0 bases and 2 bases, there was a span of 14 bases. Germline V gives CDR1 LNHNV, CDR2 YYDKDF (reference sequence).

This clonotype was seen more than once but under ten times. V and J are TRBV5-8 and TRBJ2-5; D is unclear. The V end lost 7 bases, the J end lost 5 bases, and 15 bases lay between the germline ends. Looked up from germline, CDR1 is SGHTS and CDR2 is YDEGEE. The CDR3 length is 13 residues. CDR3: CASWSFLRETQYF. DNA for the CDR3: TGTGCCAGCTGGTCCTTCCTCAGGGAGACCCAGTACTTC.

CDR3 amino acids: CSARTGGHYEQYF. The CDR3 nucleotides read TGCAGTGCCCGGACAGGGGGTCACTACGAGCAGTACTTC. V usage is TRBV20-1 and J usage is TRBJ2-7, with 10 bases that match TRBD1. J lost 3 bases, V lost 6 bases, and 5 bases had no gene match. CDR1 and CDR2 (germline): DFQATT, SNEGSKA (reference sequence). This CDR3 has 13 residues.

The rearrangement uses TRBV14 and TRBJ2-3; 13 bases map to TRBD2. With V trimmed by 1 base and J by 3 bases, 4 bases remained unmatched. The germline V gene has CDR1 SGHDN and CDR2 FVKESK. The CDR3 is 17 residues long. The CDR3 here is CASSQVGGLAGTDTQYF. CDR3 DNA: TGTGCCAGCAGCCAAGTTGGGGGACTAGCGGGAACAGATACGCAGTATTTT. The whole variable domain, filled in from reference TRBV14 and TRBJ2-3, reads EAGVTQFPSHSVIEKGQTVTLRCDPISGHDNLYWYRRVMGKEIKFLLHFVKESKQDESGMPNNRFLAERTGGTYSTLKVQPAELEDSGVYFCASSQVGGLAGTDTQYFGPGTRLTVL.